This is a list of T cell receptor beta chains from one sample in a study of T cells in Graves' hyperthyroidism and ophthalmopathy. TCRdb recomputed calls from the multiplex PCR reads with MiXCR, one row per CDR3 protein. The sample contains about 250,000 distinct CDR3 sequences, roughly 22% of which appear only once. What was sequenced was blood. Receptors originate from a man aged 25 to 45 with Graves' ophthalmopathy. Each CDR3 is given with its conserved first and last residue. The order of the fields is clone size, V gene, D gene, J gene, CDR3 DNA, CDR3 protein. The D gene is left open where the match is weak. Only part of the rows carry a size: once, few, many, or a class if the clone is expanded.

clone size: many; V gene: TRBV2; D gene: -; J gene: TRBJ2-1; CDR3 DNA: TGTGCCAGCAGGTATGAGGTTAGCAATGAGCAGTTCTTC; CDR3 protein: CASRYEVSNEQFF
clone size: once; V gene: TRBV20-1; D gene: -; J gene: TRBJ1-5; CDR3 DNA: TGCAGTGCTAGCTCTGGAGGGACCAATCAGCCCCAGCATTTT; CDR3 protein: CSASSGGTNQPQHF
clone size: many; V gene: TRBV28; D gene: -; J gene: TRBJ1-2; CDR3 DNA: TGTGCCAGCAGCCCCGGTAGTAGGGGCTATGGCTACACCTTC; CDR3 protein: CASSPGSRGYGYTF
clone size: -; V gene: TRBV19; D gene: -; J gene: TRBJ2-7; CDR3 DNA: TGTGCCAGTAGTATAGACGGGTCCTACGAGCAGTACTTC; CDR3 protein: CASSIDGSYEQYF
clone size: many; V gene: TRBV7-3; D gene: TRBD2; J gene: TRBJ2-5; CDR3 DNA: TGTGCCAGCAGCCCCGGGACTAGAGGGGGAGAGACCCAGTACTTC; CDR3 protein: CASSPGTRGGETQYF
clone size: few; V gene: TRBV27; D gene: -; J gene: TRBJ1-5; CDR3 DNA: TGTGCCAGCAGTCAACACAGGTCTTCTAGCAATCAGCCCCAGCATTTT; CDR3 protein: CASSQHRSSSNQPQHF
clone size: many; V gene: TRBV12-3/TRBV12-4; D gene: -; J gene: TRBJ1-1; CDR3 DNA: TGTGCCAGCAGTTTAGGGCAGGGTCTCTCTGAAGCTTTCTTT; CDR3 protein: CASSLGQGLSEAFF
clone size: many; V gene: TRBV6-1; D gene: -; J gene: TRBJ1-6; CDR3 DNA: TGTGCCAGCAGTATCTATAATTCACCCCTCCACTTT; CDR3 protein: CASSIYNSPLHF
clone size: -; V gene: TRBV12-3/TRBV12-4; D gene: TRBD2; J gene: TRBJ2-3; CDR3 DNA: TGTGCCAGCAGTCCGAGCGGGAGCGGGTATACGCAGTATTTT; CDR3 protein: CASSPSGSGYTQYF
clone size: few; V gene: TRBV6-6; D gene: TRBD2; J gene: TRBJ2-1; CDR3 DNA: TGTGCCAGCAGTTACTCTCTTGCGGGAGGAACCTACAATGAGCAGTTCTTC; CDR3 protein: CASSYSLAGGTYNEQFF
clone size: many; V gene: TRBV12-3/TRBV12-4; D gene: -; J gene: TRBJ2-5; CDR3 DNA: TGTGCCAGCAGTTTGACAGCTGTCAGGGAGACCCAGTACTTC; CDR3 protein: CASSLTAVRETQYF
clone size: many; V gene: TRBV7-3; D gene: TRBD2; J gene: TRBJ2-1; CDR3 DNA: TGTGCCAGCAGCCCACTAGCGGGTTTTGAGCAGTTCTTC; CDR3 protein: CASSPLAGFEQFF
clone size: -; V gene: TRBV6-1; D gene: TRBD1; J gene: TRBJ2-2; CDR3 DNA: TGTGCCAGCAGGGGAGAAAGGGACAGGGGGCACACCGGGGAGCTGTTTTTT; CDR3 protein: CASRGERDRGHTGELFF
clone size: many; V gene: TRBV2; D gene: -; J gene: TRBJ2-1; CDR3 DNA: TGTGCCAGCGCCATATCGCCAAATGAGCAGTTCTTC; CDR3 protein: CASAISPNEQFF
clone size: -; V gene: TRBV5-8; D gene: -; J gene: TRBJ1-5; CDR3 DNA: TGTGCCAGCAGCTTGGGAACAGGCCTTAGCAATCAGCCCCAGCATTTT; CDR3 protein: CASSLGTGLSNQPQHF
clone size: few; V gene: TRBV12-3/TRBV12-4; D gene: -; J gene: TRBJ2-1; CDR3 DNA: TGTGCCACCAAACCGTGGGGGCTCAACTACAATGAGCAGTTCTTC; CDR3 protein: CATKPWGLNYNEQFF
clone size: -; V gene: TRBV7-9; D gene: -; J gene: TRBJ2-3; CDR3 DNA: TGTGCCAGCAGCCCAGGAGGCACAGATGCGCAGTATTTT; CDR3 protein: CASSPGGTDAQYF
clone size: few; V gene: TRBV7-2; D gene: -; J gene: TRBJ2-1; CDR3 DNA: TGTGCCAGCAGCTTACGGGTAGCGGTACTTTCGGGCTCCTACAATGAGCAGTTCTTC; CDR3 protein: CASSLRVAVLSGSYNEQFF
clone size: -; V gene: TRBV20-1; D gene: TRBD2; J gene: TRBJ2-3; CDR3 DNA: TGCAGTGCTAGAGATCCCGGGGTAGCGGGAGGGAGGACAGATACGCAGTATTTT; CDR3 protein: CSARDPGVAGGRTDTQYF
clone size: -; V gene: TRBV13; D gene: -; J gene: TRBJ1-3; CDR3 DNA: TGTGCCAGCAGCTTAGATGGACCTGGGCTCTCTGGAAACACCATATATTTT; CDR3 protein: CASSLDGPGLSGNTIYF
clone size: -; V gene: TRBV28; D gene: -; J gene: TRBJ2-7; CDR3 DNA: TGTGCCAGCAGTGGAGGAGTTGGAGTAGTTTCGTACGAGCAGTACTTC; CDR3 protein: CASSGGVGVVSYEQYF
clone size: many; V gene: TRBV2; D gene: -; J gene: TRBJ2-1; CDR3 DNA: TGTGCCAGCGCAGCGGCTTCCTACAATGAGCAGTTCTTC; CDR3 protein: CASAAASYNEQFF
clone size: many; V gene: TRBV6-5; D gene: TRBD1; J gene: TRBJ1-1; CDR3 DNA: TGTGCCAGCAGTTACACTCACAGGGGGTCGAACACTGAAGCTTTCTTT; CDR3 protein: CASSYTHRGSNTEAFF
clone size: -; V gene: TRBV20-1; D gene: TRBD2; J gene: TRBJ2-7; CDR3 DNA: TGCAGTGCGTCCGGGGGACTAGTATCCTACGAGCAGTACTTC; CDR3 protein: CSASGGLVSYEQYF
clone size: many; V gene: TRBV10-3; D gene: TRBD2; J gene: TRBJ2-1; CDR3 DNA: TGTGCCATCAGTGAGTTCGGAGCGGGAGAGTTTAATGAGCAGTTCTTC; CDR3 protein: CAISEFGAGEFNEQFF
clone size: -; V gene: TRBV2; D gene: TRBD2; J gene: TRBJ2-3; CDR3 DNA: TGTGCCAGCAGAAGAACCGGGACTACGACATCGGATACGCAGTATTTT; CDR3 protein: CASRRTGTTTSDTQYF
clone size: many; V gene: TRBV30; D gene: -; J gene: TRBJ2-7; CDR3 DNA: TGTGCCTGGAGTCCTGGGGGGGGCCAAAGGCAGTACTTC; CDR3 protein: CAWSPGGGQRQYF
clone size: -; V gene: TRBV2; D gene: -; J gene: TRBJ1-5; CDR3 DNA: TGTGCCAGCAGTGAAAAAGGTTGGGGAGTTTTCAATCAGCCCCAGCATTTT; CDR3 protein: CASSEKGWGVFNQPQHF
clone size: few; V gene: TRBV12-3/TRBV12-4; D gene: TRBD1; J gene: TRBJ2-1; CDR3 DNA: TGTGCCAGCACCGGGACAGGCGTTAATGTTGAGCAGTTCTTC; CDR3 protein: CASTGTGVNVEQFF
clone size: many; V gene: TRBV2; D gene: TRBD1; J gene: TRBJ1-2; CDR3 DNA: TGTGCCAGCAGTGAGTGGCAGGGGGTTTACTATGGCTACACCTTC; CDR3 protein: CASSEWQGVYYGYTF
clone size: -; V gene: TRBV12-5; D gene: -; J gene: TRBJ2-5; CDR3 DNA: TGTGCTAGTGGTTTGCCCCCTCCGGCTGGGACCCAGTACTTC; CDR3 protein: CASGLPPPAGTQYF
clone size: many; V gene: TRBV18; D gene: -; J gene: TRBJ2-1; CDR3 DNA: TGTGCCAGCTCACGACTCCAGGCCTACAATGAGCAGTTCTTC; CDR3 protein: CASSRLQAYNEQFF
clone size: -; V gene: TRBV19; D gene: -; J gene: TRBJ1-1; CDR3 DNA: TGTGCCAGTAGTATAGGGGGAGCGGGGGGCACTGAAGCTTTCTTT; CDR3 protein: CASSIGGAGGTEAFF
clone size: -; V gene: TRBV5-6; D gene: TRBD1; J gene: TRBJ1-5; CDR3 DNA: TGTGCCAGCAGCGGCGGGACAGGGATTCAGCCCCAGCATTTT; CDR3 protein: CASSGGTGIQPQHF
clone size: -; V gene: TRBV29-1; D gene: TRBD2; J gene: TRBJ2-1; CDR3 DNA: TGCAGCGTTCCGACTAGCGGTACTAGGAATGAGCAGTTCTTC; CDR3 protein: CSVPTSGTRNEQFF
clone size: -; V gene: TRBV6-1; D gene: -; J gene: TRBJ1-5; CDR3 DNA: TGTGCCAGCAACCGAGGGTATCAGCCCCAGCATTTT; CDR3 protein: CASNRGYQPQHF
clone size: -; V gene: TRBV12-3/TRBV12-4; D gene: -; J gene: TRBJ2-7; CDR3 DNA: TGTGCCAGCAGTTTTGTGGTGTATCCCTCGGGATACGAGCAGTACTTC; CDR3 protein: CASSFVVYPSGYEQYF
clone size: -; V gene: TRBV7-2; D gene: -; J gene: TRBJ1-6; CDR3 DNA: TGTGCCAGCAGCTGGGACGGATCAAATTCACCCCTCCACTTT; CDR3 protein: CASSWDGSNSPLHF
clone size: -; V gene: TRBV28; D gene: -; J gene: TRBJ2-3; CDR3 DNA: TGTGCCAGCAGTTCGGATACACCTCCCGACGATACGCAGTATTTT; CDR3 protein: CASSSDTPPDDTQYF
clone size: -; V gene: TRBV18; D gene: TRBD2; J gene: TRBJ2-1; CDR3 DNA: TGTGCCAGCTCATCCCCGAGCGGGAGGGCCCTTGATGAGCAGTTCTTC; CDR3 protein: CASSSPSGRALDEQFF
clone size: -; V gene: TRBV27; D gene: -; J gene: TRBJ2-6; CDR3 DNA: TGTGCCAGCAGTGGACGGACTTACTTCTCCTCTGGGGCCAACGTCCTGACTTTC; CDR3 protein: CASSGRTYFSSGANVLTF
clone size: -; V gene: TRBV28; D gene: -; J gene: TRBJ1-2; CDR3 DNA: TGTGCCAGCAGTTTTTTCAGGGTTGCTGGCTACACCTTC; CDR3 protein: CASSFFRVAGYTF
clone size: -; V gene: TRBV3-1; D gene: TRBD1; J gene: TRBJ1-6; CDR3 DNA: TGTGCCAGCAGCCAAGGCGGGACAGTAAATTCACCCCTCCACTTT; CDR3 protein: CASSQGGTVNSPLHF
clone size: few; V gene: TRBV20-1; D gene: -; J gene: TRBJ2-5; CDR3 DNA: TGCAGTGCTATGCCCCAAGAGACCCAGTACTTC; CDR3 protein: CSAMPQETQYF
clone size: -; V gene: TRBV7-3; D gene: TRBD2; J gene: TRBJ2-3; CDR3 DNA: TGTGCCAGCAGCTCTAGCGGGAGTTATACGCAGTATTTT; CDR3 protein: CASSSSGSYTQYF
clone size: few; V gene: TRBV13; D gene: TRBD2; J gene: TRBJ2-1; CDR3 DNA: TGTGCCAGCAGCTTAGGTGGGAGGGCCCTCTCCTACAATGAGCAGTTCTTC; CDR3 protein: CASSLGGRALSYNEQFF
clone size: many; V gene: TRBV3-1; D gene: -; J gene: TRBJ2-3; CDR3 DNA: TGTGCCAGCAGCCAAGTTCCAGCATCGGATACGCAGTATTTT; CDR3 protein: CASSQVPASDTQYF
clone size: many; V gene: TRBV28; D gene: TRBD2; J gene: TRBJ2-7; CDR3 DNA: TGTGCCAGCAGTGCAGCCGGGACTAGCGGGATTTACGAGCAGTACTTC; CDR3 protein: CASSAAGTSGIYEQYF
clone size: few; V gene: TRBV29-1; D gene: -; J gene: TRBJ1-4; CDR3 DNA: TGCAGCGCCCGGGCGGAGGATGAAAAACTGTTTTTT; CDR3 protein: CSARAEDEKLFF
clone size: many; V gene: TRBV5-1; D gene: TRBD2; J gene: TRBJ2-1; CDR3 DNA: TGCGCCAGCAGCGTGCTCTCTAGCGGGAGAGCCTTTGAGCAGTTCTTC; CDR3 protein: CASSVLSSGRAFEQFF
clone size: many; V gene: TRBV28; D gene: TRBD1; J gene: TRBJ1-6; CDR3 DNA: TGTGCCAGCAGTCCCCCTGACAGGGACAATTCACCCCTCCACTTT; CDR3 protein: CASSPPDRDNSPLHF
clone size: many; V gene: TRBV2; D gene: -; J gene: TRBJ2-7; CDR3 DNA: TGTGCCAGCAGTGCGCTAGTCGCGGGGTCAGGGGAGCAGTACTTC; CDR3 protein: CASSALVAGSGEQYF
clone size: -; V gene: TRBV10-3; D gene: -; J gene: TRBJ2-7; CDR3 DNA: TGTGCCATCAGTGAGGGGGGGGCGAGCGTCTTC; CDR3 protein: CAISEGGASVF
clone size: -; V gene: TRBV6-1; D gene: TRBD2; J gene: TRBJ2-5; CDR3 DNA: TGTGCCAGCAGCCCTACTAGCGCTCAAGAGACCCAGTACTTC; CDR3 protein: CASSPTSAQETQYF
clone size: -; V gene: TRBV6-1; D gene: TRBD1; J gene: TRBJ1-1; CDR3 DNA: TGTGCCAGCGGCCCGGACAGGCTATTTAGTGAAGCTTTCTTT; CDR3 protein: CASGPDRLFSEAFF
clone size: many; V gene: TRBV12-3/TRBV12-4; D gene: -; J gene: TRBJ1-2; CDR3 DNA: TGTGCCAGCAGGTTCGAACAGGCCGAGGGGGTTGGCTACACCTTC; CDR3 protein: CASRFEQAEGVGYTF